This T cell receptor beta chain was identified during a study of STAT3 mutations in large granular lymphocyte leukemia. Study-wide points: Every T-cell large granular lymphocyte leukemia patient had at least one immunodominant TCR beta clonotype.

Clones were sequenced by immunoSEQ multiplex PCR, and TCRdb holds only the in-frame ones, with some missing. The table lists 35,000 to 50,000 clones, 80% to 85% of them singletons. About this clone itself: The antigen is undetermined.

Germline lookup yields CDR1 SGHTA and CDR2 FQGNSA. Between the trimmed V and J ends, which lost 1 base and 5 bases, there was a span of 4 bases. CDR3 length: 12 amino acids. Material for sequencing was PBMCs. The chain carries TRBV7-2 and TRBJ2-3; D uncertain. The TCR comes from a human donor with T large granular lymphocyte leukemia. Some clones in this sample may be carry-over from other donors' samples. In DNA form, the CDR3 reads TGTGCCAGCAGCTTAGGACTAGATACGCAGTATTTT. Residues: CASSLGLDTQYF.